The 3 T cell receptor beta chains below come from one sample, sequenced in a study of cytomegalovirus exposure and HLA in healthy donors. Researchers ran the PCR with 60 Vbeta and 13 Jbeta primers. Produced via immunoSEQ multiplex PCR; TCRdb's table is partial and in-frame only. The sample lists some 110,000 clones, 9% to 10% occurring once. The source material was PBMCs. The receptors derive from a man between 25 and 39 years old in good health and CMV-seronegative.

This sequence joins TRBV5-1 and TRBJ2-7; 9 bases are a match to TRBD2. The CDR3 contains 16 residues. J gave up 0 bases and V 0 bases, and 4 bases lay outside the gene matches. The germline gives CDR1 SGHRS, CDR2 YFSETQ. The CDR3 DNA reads TGCGCCAGCAGCTTGGTACTAGCGGGCGACTCCTACGAGCAGTACTTC. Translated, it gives CASSLVLAGDSYEQYF.

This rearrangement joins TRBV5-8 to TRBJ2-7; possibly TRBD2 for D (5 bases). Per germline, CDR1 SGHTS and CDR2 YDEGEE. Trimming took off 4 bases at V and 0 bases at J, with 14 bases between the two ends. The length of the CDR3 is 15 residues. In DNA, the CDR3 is TGTGCCAGCAGCCGGGAAGTCGGCGGCTCCTACGAGCAGTACTTC. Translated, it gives CASSREVGGSYEQYF.

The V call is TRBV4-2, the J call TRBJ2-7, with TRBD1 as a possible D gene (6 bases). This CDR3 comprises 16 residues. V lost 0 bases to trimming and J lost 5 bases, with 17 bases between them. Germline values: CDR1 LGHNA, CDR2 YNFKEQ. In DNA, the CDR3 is TGTGCCAGCAGCCAAGAGCTGGGCAGGGGCCTCGACGAGCAGTACTTC. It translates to CASSQELGRGLDEQYF.